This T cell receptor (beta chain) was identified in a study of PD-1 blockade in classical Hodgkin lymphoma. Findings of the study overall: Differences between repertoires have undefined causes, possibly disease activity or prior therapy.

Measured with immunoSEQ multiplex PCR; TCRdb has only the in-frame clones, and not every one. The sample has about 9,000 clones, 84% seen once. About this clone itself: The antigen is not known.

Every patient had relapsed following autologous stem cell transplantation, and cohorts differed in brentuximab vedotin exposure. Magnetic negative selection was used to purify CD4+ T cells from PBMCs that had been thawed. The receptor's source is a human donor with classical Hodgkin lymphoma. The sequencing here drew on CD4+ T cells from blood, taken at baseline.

The CDR3 region is CASSLAWGGSYEQYF. The CDR3 nucleotides read TGTGCCAGCAGCTTAGCTTGGGGCGGATCCTACGAGCAGTACTTC. The chain couples TRBV7-2 to TRBJ2-7, with D possibly matching TRBD1 (5 bases). Germline CDR1 is SGHTA and CDR2 is FQGNSA. This CDR3 spans 15 amino acids. V gave up 0 bases and J gave up 1 base, with 10 bases separating them.